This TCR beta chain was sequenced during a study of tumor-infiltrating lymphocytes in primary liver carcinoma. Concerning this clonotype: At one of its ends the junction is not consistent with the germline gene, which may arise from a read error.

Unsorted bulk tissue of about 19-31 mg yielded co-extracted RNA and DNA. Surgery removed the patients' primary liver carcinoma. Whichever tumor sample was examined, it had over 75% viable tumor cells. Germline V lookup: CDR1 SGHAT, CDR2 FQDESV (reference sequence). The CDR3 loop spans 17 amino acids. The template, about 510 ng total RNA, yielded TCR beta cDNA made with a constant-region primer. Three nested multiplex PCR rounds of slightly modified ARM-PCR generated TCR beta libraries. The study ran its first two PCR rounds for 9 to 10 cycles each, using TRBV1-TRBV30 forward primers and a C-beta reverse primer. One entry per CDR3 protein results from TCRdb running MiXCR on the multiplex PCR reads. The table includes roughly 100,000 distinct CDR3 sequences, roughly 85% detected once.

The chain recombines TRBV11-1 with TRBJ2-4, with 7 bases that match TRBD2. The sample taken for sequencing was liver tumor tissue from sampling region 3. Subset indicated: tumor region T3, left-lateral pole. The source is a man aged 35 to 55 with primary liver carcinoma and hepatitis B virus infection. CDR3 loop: CASSFTGTSVTKNIQNF. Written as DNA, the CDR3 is TGTGCCAGCAGCTTTACCGGTACTAGCGTGACCAAAAACATTCAGAACTTC.